This T cell receptor (beta chain) emerged from a study of sequential checkpoint blockade in melanoma. Study-wide context: Arm A got nivolumab then ipilimumab; arm B the reverse, 1:1. Both treatment sequences were followed by maintenance nivolumab.

Sequenced by immunoSEQ multiplex PCR; TCRdb stores in-frame clones only, minus some. The sample holds roughly 30,000 clones, 83% seen once. Indicated treatment: randomized to nivolumab then ipilimumab (arm A) or the reverse (arm B). Sorted cells were live CD3+CD8+, lacking CD19 and CD56, from PBMCs. This CDR3 contains 11 residues. Per germline, CDR1 SEHNR and CDR2 FQNEAQ (reference sequence). Between the trimmed V and J ends, which lost 5 bases and 2 bases, there was a span of 4 bases. This TCR was sampled from a human donor with melanoma. Source: CD8+ T cells sorted from blood (inferred from file names), taken from a patient given nivolumab and ipilimumab in sequence. The V and J genes are TRBV7-9 and TRBJ2-7, with D unclear. DNA for the CDR3: TGTGCCAGCAGCCTAACCTACGAGCAGTACTTC. This gives the protein CASSLTYEQYF.